This passage covers 3 T cell receptor beta chains from one sample sequenced in a study of shared clonotypes between healthy human individuals. The protocol was immunoSEQ multiplex PCR, while the TCRdb copy is restricted to in-frame clones and leaves out a portion. The sample lists millions of clones, more than 85% occurring once. Sequenced material: naive CD4+ T cells from PBMCs. Specified subset: CD45RA+ positively selected. These receptors were collected from a man aged 18 to 29 in good health. Some clones in this sample may be carry-over from other donors' samples.

Worth noting for this clone: At the DNA level, this CDR3 is encoded by other sequences in the same sample as well. V usage is TRBV2 and J usage is TRBJ2-2; maybe TRBD2 (6 bases). The V end lost 6 bases, the J end lost 2 bases, and 10 bases lay between the germline ends. The germline V gene encodes CDR1 SNHLY and CDR2 FYNNEI. The CDR3 is 14 residues long. DNA for the CDR3: TGTGCCAGCAGGGGCGGGGCCAACACCGGGGAGCTGTTTTTT. This encodes CASRGGANTGELFF.

The CDR3 reads CASSLDTAGANVLTF. The DNA of the CDR3 is TGCGCCAGCAGCTTAGACACAGCTGGGGCCAACGTCCTGACTTTC. The rearrangement joins TRBV5-1 to TRBJ2-6, with D hard to call. Trimming removed 2 bases at V and 2 bases at J, with 8 bases between. The germline V gene has CDR1 SGHRS and CDR2 YFSETQ. The CDR3 sequence is 15 residues long.

On this clone itself: Other DNA sequences in the sample encode the same CDR3. The rearrangement uses TRBV19 and TRBJ2-5, with 10 bases that match TRBD2. CDR3 length: 15 amino acids. J lost 2 bases, V lost 1 base, and 1 base had no gene match. CDR1 and CDR2 (germline): LNHDA, SQIVND (reference sequence). CDR3 sequence: CASSIGTSGQETQYF. The CDR3 nucleotides are TGTGCCAGTAGTATAGGGACTAGCGGACAAGAGACCCAGTACTTC.